Shown below are 8 T cell receptor beta chains from a single sample sequenced in a study of lymphopenia after photon versus proton radiotherapy. Data came from immunoSEQ multiplex PCR; TCRdb stores just in-frame clones and leaves some out. Of around 30,000 clones detected, 80% to 90% appear once; the ten largest clones hold approximately 50%. The material was peripheral blood, obtained from a patient treated with proton-based radiotherapy. These receptors all stem from a woman in her sixties with cholangiocarcinoma. Some clones in this sample may be carry-over from other donors' samples.

The chain couples TRBV19 to TRBJ2-3; 9 positions match TRBD1. Germline assignment: CDR1 LNHDA and CDR2 SQIVND (reference sequence). Trimming removed 6 bases from V and 6 bases from J; junction bases left unmatched: 10. The CDR3 runs 15 residues. CDR3 nucleotide sequence: TGTGCCAGTAGCCCGACAGGGGGACAGGCCGATACGCAGTATTTT. Translating it yields CASSPTGGQADTQYF.

This clone has just one count. The chain links TRBV11-3 to TRBJ1-1; D unresolved. The germline V and J ends were trimmed by 3 bases and 1 base, with 6 bases remaining between them. The CDR3 covers 13 residues. The germline gives CDR1 SGHNT, CDR2 YENEEA. The CDR3 nucleotides read TGTGCCAGCAGCTTTTCAGGGAACACTGAAGCTTTCTTT. Translation gives CASSFSGNTEAFF.

The chain combines TRBV5-6 with TRBJ2-7; TRBD1 agrees at 11 bases. V was clipped by 4 bases and J by 9 bases; unmatched bases: 9. Germline lookup yields CDR1 SGHDT and CDR2 YYEEEE. CDR3 length: 14 amino acids. The CDR3 region is CASSPGTGGNRQYF. CDR3 DNA sequence: TGTGCCAGCAGCCCCGGGACAGGGGGAAATCGGCAGTACTTC.

This chain links TRBV5-1 with TRBJ2-3; 8 bases match TRBD1. The germline CDR1 and CDR2 sequences are SGHRS and YFSETQ. V lost 6 bases, J lost 5 bases, and 2 bases stayed unmatched. The CDR3 contains 12 residues. The CDR3: CASTGGRDTQYF. The CDR3, as DNA: TGCGCCAGCACAGGGGGCAGAGATACGCAGTATTTT.

V is TRBV5-8 and J is TRBJ2-5; maybe TRBD2 (6 bases). With 4 bases removed from V and 3 bases from J, the gap between germline ends came to 16 bases. Germline V gene data show CDR1 as SGHTS and CDR2 as YDEGEE. This CDR3 region has 15 residues. CDR3 DNA sequence: TGTGCCAGCAGCGAGGTAGCGGTTTTGGAAGAGACCCAGTACTTC. It yields the protein CASSEVAVLEETQYF.

The chain employs TRBV5-1 and TRBJ2-5; D is uncertain. CDR1 is SGHRS and CDR2 is YFSETQ in the germline V gene. The CDR3 is 14 amino acids. V was pared by 0 bases and J by 2 bases, with 8 bases between. CDR3 loop: CASSLGLLQETQYF. The CDR3 DNA reads as TGCGCCAGCAGCTTGGGACTTCTACAAGAGACCCAGTACTTC. The full variable domain, with the rest looked up from reference TRBV5-1 and TRBJ2-5, is KAGVTQTPRYLIKTRGQQVTLSCSPISGHRSVSWYQQTPGQGLQFLFEYFSETQRNKGNFPGRFSGRQFSNSRSEMNVSTLELGDSALYLCASSLGLLQETQYFGPGTRLLVL.

The V gene is TRBV5-1, the J gene TRBJ2-5; 10 nucleotides agree with TRBD2. Germline CDR1 and CDR2: SGHRS and YFSETQ. J lost 5 bases, V lost 3 bases, and 7 bases had no gene match. This CDR3 is built from 15 residues. DNA of the CDR3: TGCGCCAGCAGCTACCAATCACTAGCGGGGGAGACCCAGTACTTC. Its translation: CASSYQSLAGETQYF. Together with reference TRBV5-1 and TRBJ2-5, the CDR3 gives the full variable domain: KAGVTQTPRYLIKTRGQQVTLSCSPISGHRSVSWYQQTPGQGLQFLFEYFSETQRNKGNFPGRFSGRQFSNSRSEMNVSTLELGDSALYLCASSYQSLAGETQYFGPGTRLLVL.

The chain combines TRBV2 with TRBJ1-1, with 7 bases fitting TRBD1. This CDR3 is 12 amino acids long. The J segment lost 11 bases and the V segment lost 6 bases, leaving 9 bases of the junction unmatched. The germline CDR1 and CDR2 sequences are SNHLY and FYNNEI. The CDR3 nucleotides read TGTGCCAGCAGCAGTGGGGACAGTGGTGCTTTCTTT. Its protein is CASSSGDSGAFF. The full variable domain, rest sourced from reference TRBV2 and TRBJ1-1, is EPEVTQTPSHQVTQMGQEVILRCVPISNHLYFYWYRQILGQKVEFLVSFYNNEISEKSEIFDDQFSVERPDGSNFTLKIRSTKLEDSAMYFCASSSGDSGAFFGQGTRLTVV.